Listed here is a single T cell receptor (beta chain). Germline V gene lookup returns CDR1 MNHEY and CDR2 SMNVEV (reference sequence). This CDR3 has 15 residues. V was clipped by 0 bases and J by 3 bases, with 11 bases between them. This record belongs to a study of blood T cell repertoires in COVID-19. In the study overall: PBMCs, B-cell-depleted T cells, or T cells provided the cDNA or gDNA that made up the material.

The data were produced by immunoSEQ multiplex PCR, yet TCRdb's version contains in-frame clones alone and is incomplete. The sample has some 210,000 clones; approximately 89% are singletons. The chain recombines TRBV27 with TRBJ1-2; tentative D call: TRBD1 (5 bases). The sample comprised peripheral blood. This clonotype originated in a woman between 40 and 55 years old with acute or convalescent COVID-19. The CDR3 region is CASSLSPGHHYGYTF. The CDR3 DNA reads TGTGCCAGCAGTTTATCCCCAGGGCACCACTATGGCTACACCTTC.